This T cell receptor beta chain was sequenced for a study of identical twins. Unique molecular identifiers were present on the cDNA, and a universal primer site came from template switching. TCRdb passed the 5' RACE reads through MiXCR, listing each CDR3 protein once. The data contain about 470,000 distinct CDR3 sequences, approximately 25% of them singletons. This clonotype has a handful of counts. Deletions cut 4 bases from V and 5 bases from J, with 15 bases between. This CDR3 contains 14 residues. Per the germline V gene, CDR1 is SGHRS and CDR2 is YFSETQ. The same data also went into a second study, on T cells expressing NK-cell markers. That study reports: Alpha-beta TCR T cells were the sole sorting target in several experiments, owing to an anti-gamma-delta TCR antibody.

Input material: CD4+ T cells sorted from blood. The genes are TRBV5-1 and TRBJ1-2; D might be TRBD1 (5 bases). The clonotype was recovered from a woman between 18 and 29 years old in good health. The CDR3 sequence: CASSVDGTAYGYTF. The CDR3, as DNA: TGCGCCAGCAGCGTGGACGGGACCGCTTATGGCTACACCTTC.